This TCR beta chain was retrieved from a study of identical twins (dated by TCRdb to about 2016). About the study as a whole: To test whether fetal clonotypes persist, this study deep-sequenced TCR alpha and beta repertoires from monozygotic twins, from unrelated adults of various ages, and from cord blood. To rule out contamination, replicate twin experiments were performed at different times with different library preparation protocols.

Every donor was a healthy Caucasian. The twin cohort comprised three pairs of female monozygotic twins, all aged roughly 18 to 30 years. CD4+ and CD8+ T cell populations were isolated with positive isolation kits from Invitrogen. Results and caveats for the whole study, not just this receptor: Abundant cord blood beta clonotypes had fewer insertions, young adult naive repertoires showed a similar but weaker trend, and memory repertoires showed no such trend. Recombination models systematically underestimated out-of-frame TCR alpha sharing in monozygotic twins but agreed with sharing between unrelated individuals. Excess twin sharing in beta out-of-frame sequences was weaker because fewer shared sequences lowered the signal-to-noise ratio. Invariant T cells such as MAIT and iNKT could partly confound zero-insertion analyses, though diverse VJ usage argued against this for most clonotypes. Because the same donors could not be followed over many years, the conclusions depended on cross-sectional statistical analysis. Out-of-frame TCR alpha sequences shared between twins showed an excess of low generation-probability sequences compared with coincidental sharing between unrelated individuals.

Concerning this clonotype: Its antigen specificity is not known. No per-base quality is available; no much larger clone lies one base away.

The library was made by 5' RACE. Instrument used: Illumina HiSeq 2000. A universal primer binding site was introduced by template switching, and a unique molecular identifier was present in the final cDNA, enabling accurate counting of TCR cDNA molecules. First-strand cDNA for TCR alpha and beta chains was synthesized from specific primers in the conserved constant-segment region. Each cDNA library was double barcoded, with a SMART-Mk sample barcode plus Illumina barcodes, to control for contamination. TruSeq adapter sequences, together with Illumina sample barcodes, were added in two successive PCR steps. The Illumina HiSeq platform was used with custom primers to sequence TCR alpha and beta cDNA libraries. As for the original processing: Unique molecular identifiers were extracted from raw reads with MiGEC, and CDR3 positions were determined with MiXCR. Recombination models were inferred per individual with the repgenHMM and IGoR tools using an EM algorithm. The analysis of shared clonotypes was done with the tcR package in R, with sharing normalized by the product of cloneset sizes. To study raw recombination without the effects of thymic and clonal selection, out-of-frame nonproductive sequences were analyzed. TCRdb reran the public reads through fastp at Q25 and MiXCR, keeping productive beta chains. Every entry covers one CDR3 protein and lists the most common genes and DNA from its rows. TCRdb's processing, not the authors' own work, is the source of the V and J calls. The sample includes approximately 190,000 distinct CDR3 sequences, with roughly 15% observed a single time. 40% of the sample belongs to the ten largest clones.

CDR1 is given as SQVTM and CDR2 as ANQGSEA, both from the germline V gene. The junction carries 13 bases between V and J, which are trimmed by 4 bases and 5 bases respectively. Including cysteine and phenylalanine, the CDR3 has 13 amino acids. Left in the record is the CDR3 DNA by itself, 39 bases read in frame from the first base. The same specimen was also included in a second study, on T cells expressing NK-cell markers. The second study's paper adds: TCR beta-chain repertoires were profiled in sorted CD3+CD56+NKG2C+, CD3+CD56+NKG2C- and CD3+CD56-NKG2C+ T-cell subsets from several donors. Seven of the eight sequenced donors were HCMV-seropositive and one was HCMV-seronegative. To restrict sorting to alphabetaTCR-expressing T cells, an anti-gammadeltaTCR antibody was added in several experiments. In a handful of donors, the dominant CD3+CD56+NKG2C+ clonotypes were found to rank among the top 10 CD8+ clonotypes and to make up roughly 1.0-7.0% of CD8+ T cells. Those dominant clonotypes were again the most abundant among CD3+CD56-NKG2C+ cells in several donors, at 28.3-60.1%. Whether the expanded NKG2C-expressing T cell clones were specific for HCMV antigens was left unclear. The eight sequenced donors were randomly selected healthy volunteers, three men and five women. To determine HCMV serostatus, a commercial ELISA kit was used to detect HCMV-specific IgG in serum. MIGEC was used to demultiplex reads and group reads by UMI, and MiTCR was used to assemble and quantify clonotypes. To remove erroneous sequences, TCR cDNA sequences were retained only when supported by two or more reads. The tcR package was used for downstream repertoire analysis, with clonotypes matched between fractions based on CDR3 nucleotide sequence plus V segment. Antigen specificity was annotated against VDJdb with VDJmatch, allowing one amino acid substitution in CDR3.

The sequence was collected from a woman in her late teens or twenties in good health. In this chain, TRBV29-1 is recombined with TRBJ2-3; the D region possibly corresponds to TRBD2 (6 bases align). Sequences were obtained from CD8+ T cells sorted from blood. The CDR3: CSVVLGGVDTQYF. Here is the DNA: TGCAGCGTTGTTCTTGGCGGGGTAGATACGCAGTATTTT.